This record covers a single TCR beta chain. Some clones are missing from TCRdb's copy, which holds only in-frame ones; the method was immunoSEQ multiplex PCR. The data hold tens of thousands of clones, with around 90% observed a single time. These data belong to a study of T cell changes during pregnancy in multiple sclerosis. The clonotype was recovered from a female donor in good health, enrolled as a control in a pregnancy study. The sample here was peripheral blood, taken in the second trimester of pregnancy.

The CDR3 reads CASSIGQGNQPQHF. The CDR3 coding sequence is TGTGCCAGTAGTATCGGACAGGGGAATCAGCCCCAGCATTTT. J is TRBJ1-5 and V is TRBV19; 9 bases line up with TRBD1. The length of the CDR3 is 14 residues. V lost 3 bases, J lost 4 bases, and 1 base stayed unmatched. In germline, CDR1 is LNHDA, CDR2 SQIVND (reference sequence).